Below, 22 T cell receptor beta chains from the same sample are listed, as sequenced in a study of shared T cell receptors in the human thymus. Sequenced by immunoSEQ multiplex PCR; TCRdb stores in-frame clones only, minus some. The sample has hundreds of thousands of clones, around nine tenths seen once. The same specimen was also included in a second study, on human thymus T cells.

Sequencing was carried out using thymocytes. Receptor source: a boy in the first two years of life with a congenital heart defect.

The rearrangement uses TRBV10-3 and TRBJ2-3; tentative D call: TRBD2 (5 bases). From germline, CDR1 is ENHRY and CDR2 SYGVKD. The CDR3 has 13 residues. V was clipped by 10 bases and J by 1 base, with 12 bases between them. This CDR3 reads CATRGHGTDTQYF. The CDR3 DNA follows: TGTGCCACCCGGGGTCACGGCACAGATACGCAGTATTTT.

This chain uses TRBV10-1 with TRBJ2-5; 13 bases align to TRBD2. The CDR3 has 18 residues. The junction had 21 bases not matched to a gene; V was cut back by 10 bases and J by 7 bases. Germline-derived CDR1 and CDR2 are WNHNN and SYGVQD (reference sequence). The CDR3 region has the DNA TGCGCCACCACGAGACTTACTAGCGGGAGGGTACAAGGAGTGACCCAGTACTTC. Translation: CATTRLTSGRVQGVTQYF.

The chain employs TRBV27 and TRBJ2-7; 7 nucleotides agree with TRBD1. V lost 11 bases and J lost 2; bases outside the gene matches: 9. Germline V gene data show CDR1 as MNHEY and CDR2 as SMNVEV (reference sequence). The CDR3 contains 13 residues. Written as DNA, the CDR3 is TGTGCCGGAACTGGACAGGCCGCCTACGAGCAGTACTTC. Protein sequence: CAGTGQAAYEQYF.

V usage is TRBV5-6 and J usage is TRBJ2-7; 8 nucleotides agree with TRBD1. Germline CDR1 is SGHDT and CDR2 is YYEEEE. The CDR3 covers 15 residues. Trimming took 4 bases from V and 3 from J; bases not matched to a gene: 9. Here the CDR3 DNA reads TGTGCCAGCAGCCCCGGGACAGGAATCTTCTACGAGCAGTACTTC. Protein sequence: CASSPGTGIFYEQYF. Complete variable domain (other parts from reference TRBV5-6 and TRBJ2-7): DAGVTQSPTHLIKTRGQQVTLRCSPKSGHDTVSWYQQALGQGPQFIFQYYEEEERQRGNFPDRFSGHQFPNYSSELNVNALLLGDSALYLCASSPGTGIFYEQYFGPGTRLTVT.

The chain joins TRBV10-2 to TRBJ2-1; the D is unclear. The CDR3 totals 13 residues. V was cut by 8 bases and J by 0 bases, with 8 bases left in between. Germline CDR1 reads WSHSY; CDR2 reads SAAADI. The CDR3 region is CASSLSSYNEQFF. CDR3 in DNA: TGCGCCAGCTCCCTGAGCTCCTACAATGAGCAGTTCTTC.

The V and J genes are TRBV27 and TRBJ2-7; 11 bases map to TRBD1. The J segment lost 1 base and the V segment lost 5 bases, leaving 4 bases of the junction unmatched. The CDR3 loop spans 15 amino acids. Germline CDR1 is MNHEY and CDR2 is SMNVEV (reference sequence). CDR3 region: CASSGRDRGSYEQYF. CDR3 nucleotide sequence: TGTGCCAGCAGTGGAAGGGACAGGGGGTCCTACGAGCAGTACTTC.

CDR3 bases: TGTGCCAGCAGTGGACAGGGAGGGTGGAGCACTGAAGCTTTCTTT. Protein sequence: CASSGQGGWSTEAFF. The chain joins TRBV28 to TRBJ1-1, with 8 bases that match TRBD1. Germline CDR1 reads MDHEN; CDR2 reads SYDVKM. The V segment lost 5 bases and the J segment 4 bases; nucleotides outside the gene matches: 9. This CDR3 is built from 15 residues.

The chain couples TRBV2 to TRBJ2-3, with unresolved D. CDR3 length: 17 residues. CDR1 is SNHLY, CDR2 FYNNEI, per germline. Deletions cut 3 bases from V and 1 base from J, with 17 bases between. CDR3 region: CASSDEATSEGTDTQYF. The CDR3 region has the DNA TGTGCCAGCAGTGACGAGGCTACCTCAGAGGGCACAGATACGCAGTATTTT.

The V and J genes are TRBV28 and TRBJ1-1; 11 bases are shared with TRBD1. J was trimmed by 1 base and V by 6 bases; bases with no gene match: 16. The germline V gene has CDR1 MDHEN and CDR2 SYDVKM. The CDR3 contains 19 residues. The CDR3 DNA sequence: TGTGCCAGCAGGCACCCCTGGGGGGGACAGGGGGGGGAGAACACTGAAGCTTTCTTT. Its translation is CASRHPWGGQGGENTEAFF.

J is TRBJ2-1 and V is TRBV28, with D perhaps matching TRBD2 (6 bases). From germline, CDR1 is MDHEN and CDR2 SYDVKM. V lost 4 bases and J lost 5, with 12 bases in between. CDR3 length equals 14 residues. The CDR3 spells CASSWLAPNNEQFF. CDR3 nucleotide sequence: TGTGCCAGCAGTTGGCTAGCGCCGAACAATGAGCAGTTCTTC.

The V gene is TRBV30, the J gene TRBJ1-2; TRBD1 matches at 9 bases. This CDR3 has 16 amino acids. In germline, CDR1 is GTSNPN, CDR2 SVGIG (reference sequence). Trimming at V came to 2 bases and at J to 0 bases, leaving 7 bases not matched to a gene. CDR3 nucleotides: TGTGCCTGGAGTCACACCGGGACAGGGACTAACTATGGCTACACCTTC. This encodes CAWSHTGTGTNYGYTF.

The table lists this clone with a count of one. V usage is TRBV7-9 and J usage is TRBJ2-1; tentative D call: TRBD2 (5 bases). This CDR3 spans 15 amino acids. Germline loops: CDR1 SEHNR, CDR2 FQNEAQ (reference sequence). The germline V and J ends were trimmed by 3 bases and 0 bases, with 9 bases remaining between them. The CDR3 nucleotides are TGTGCCAGCAGCTTTGAGCGGAGCTCCTACAATGAGCAGTTCTTC. Protein sequence: CASSFERSSYNEQFF.

The CDR3 DNA reads as TGCGCCAGCAGCTTGGATGGACAGGGGCGGAGCGGAGGCATTCAGTACTTC. Amino acids: CASSLDGQGRSGGIQYF. The rearrangement links TRBV5-1 to TRBJ2-4; 9 bases agree with TRBD1. J gave up 9 bases and V 0 bases, and 13 bases lay outside the gene matches. The CDR3 is made up of 17 amino acids. Germline CDR1 reads SGHRS; CDR2 reads YFSETQ. The variable domain in full, with the rest retrieved from reference TRBV5-1 and TRBJ2-4, is KAGVTQTPRYLIKTRGQQVTLSCSPISGHRSVSWYQQTPGQGLQFLFEYFSETQRNKGNFPGRFSGRQFSNSRSEMNVSTLELGDSALYLCASSLDGQGRSGGIQYFGAGTRLSVL.

The chain has TRBV5-4 and TRBJ2-4; tentatively, D is TRBD2 (6 bases). Germline assignment: CDR1 SGHNT and CDR2 YYREEE (reference sequence). The CDR3 is 14 residues long. Between the trimmed V and J ends, which lost 4 bases and 3 bases, there was a span of 11 bases. CDR3: CASSQRAFKNIQYF. The CDR3 nucleotides are TGTGCCAGCAGCCAGCGGGCATTCAAAAACATTCAGTACTTC.

Here the CDR3 DNA reads TGTGTCAGTAGGCGGGAGGGCCGGGACTACGAGCAGTACTTC. Protein: CVSRREGRDYEQYF. The J gene is TRBJ2-7, the V gene TRBV5-3, with 9 nucleotides matching TRBD2. TRBV5-3 is identified as an open reading frame with a role that is uncertain. The CDR3 sequence is 14 residues long.

V and J are TRBV5-6 and TRBJ1-3, with TRBD1 matching over 9 bases. The CDR3 spans 14 residues. Germline CDR1 SGHDT, CDR2 YYEEEE. The junction had 4 bases not matched to a gene; V was cut back by 4 bases and J by 5 bases. The CDR3 region is CASSKGQGRNTIYF. The CDR3 DNA reads TGTGCCAGCAGCAAGGGACAGGGAAGAAACACCATATATTTT.

The genes are TRBV15 and TRBJ1-1, with no clear D. CDR3 length: 12 residues. Germline CDR1 reads LNHNV; CDR2 reads YYDKDF (reference sequence). Trimming removed 8 bases from V and 4 bases from J, with 11 bases in between. The CDR3, as DNA: TGTGCCACCCGCGGGTGGGTCACTGAAGCTTTCTTT. Translated: CATRGWVTEAFF.

The rearrangement links TRBV9 to TRBJ2-3; possible D gene TRBD1, 5 bases. V dropped 0 bases and J dropped 5 bases, with 7 bases sitting between them. The CDR3 has 13 amino acids. Germline CDR1 is SGDLS and CDR2 is YYNGEE. Here the CDR3 DNA reads TGTGCCAGCAGCGTAGCGACAGTAGATACGCAGTATTTT. Amino acid sequence: CASSVATVDTQYF.

This clone was observed a single time. The chain carries TRBV6-1 and TRBJ2-7; TRBD1 agrees at 8 bases. The trim removed 8 bases at V and 5 bases at J, leaving 5 bases unmatched. Germline CDR1 and CDR2: MNHNS and SASEGT. CDR3 size: 12 residues. In DNA form, the CDR3 reads TGTGCCAGCGGCAGGGGGCCGGACGAGCAGTACTTC. Translation: CASGRGPDEQYF.

The chain carries TRBV6-4 and TRBJ1-3, with 11 bases aligning to TRBD1. Per the germline V gene, CDR1 is MRHNA and CDR2 is SNTAGT. The CDR3 length is 16 residues. The ends lost 8 bases at V and 0 bases at J; junction bases unmatched: 6. The CDR3 sequence is CASVADRGPSGNTIYF. CDR3 DNA: TGTGCCAGCGTAGCGGACAGGGGGCCCTCTGGAAACACCATATATTTT.

This rearrangement joins TRBV5-6 to TRBJ2-3; 10 positions agree with TRBD1. The germline V gene has CDR1 SGHDT and CDR2 YYEEEE. This CDR3 has 18 amino acids. The trim removed 4 bases at V and 5 bases at J, leaving 16 bases unmatched. CDR3 amino acids: CASSANNGTGVEGDTQYF. For the CDR3, the DNA is TGTGCCAGCAGCGCTAATAACGGGACAGGGGTCGAGGGAGATACGCAGTATTTT.

This sequence joins TRBV30 and TRBJ2-5; 9 bases are a match to TRBD2. The trim removed 4 bases at V and 0 bases at J, leaving 12 bases unmatched. The CDR3 has 17 amino acids. The germline CDR1 and CDR2 sequences are GTSNPN and SVGIG (reference sequence). CDR3: CAWNRWASGVHQETQYF. The DNA for the CDR3 is TGTGCCTGGAATCGGTGGGCTAGCGGGGTACACCAAGAGACCCAGTACTTC.